This T cell receptor beta chain comes out of a study of cytomegalovirus exposure and HLA in healthy donors. Study-level findings and limits: TCR beta V segments were, for the most part, productive about 87% or about 30% of the time in an earlier analysis. Further analysis, carried out later, found HLA-associated TCR beta chains more clonally expanded than equally common other chains. While the bulk of TCR sequences proved rare, some public TCRs turned up in many donors.

As to this clone: The antigen is not known.

Unrecorded immune exposure was likely among donors, who were nominally healthy when sampled. Germline V gene lookup returns CDR1 LNHNV and CDR2 YYDKDF (reference sequence). There are 15 residues in the CDR3. Germline trimming cut 4 bases from V and 8 bases from J; bases unmatched to any gene: 8. PCR employed 60 Vbeta and 13 Jbeta primers. The data were produced by immunoSEQ multiplex PCR, yet TCRdb's version contains in-frame clones alone and is incomplete. This table holds fewer than 100,000 clones, around 80% found once. J is TRBJ1-6 and V is TRBV15, with 7 positions matching TRBD1. This clonotype was sampled from a woman between 55 and 75 years old in good health and CMV-seronegative. The sample consisted of PBMCs. The CDR3 coding sequence is TGTGCCACCAGCATAACAGGGGCCGTTGATTCACCCCTCCACTTT. Protein: CATSITGAVDSPLHF.